Following are 5 T cell receptor beta chains from one sample sequenced in a study of blood T cell repertoires in COVID-19 (dated by TCRdb to 2018 to 2020). Libraries were made using the immunoSEQ multiplex PCR assay. The source is immuneACCESS, and TCRdb retained only in-frame sequences with V and J called. Part of the clones is not carried over; for the studies checked, unresolved V genes explain less than half of this, and the remainder is unexplained. The sample table holds roughly 230,000 clones, of which around 89% were seen once. 2.1% of the sample is taken by the ten largest. Specimen: peripheral blood. The receptors were gathered from a woman aged 55-75 years with COVID-19, enrolled during active disease.

This chain joins TRBV9 and TRBJ2-1; D remains ambiguous. The germline V gene has CDR1 SGDLS and CDR2 YYNGEE. V lost 0 bases, J lost 1 base, and 14 bases lay in between. There are 17 residues in the CDR3. The CDR3 spells CASSVEPRPSSYNEQFF. The DNA for the CDR3 is TGTGCCAGCAGCGTAGAGCCGCGGCCATCTTCCTACAATGAGCAGTTCTTC.

The chain recombines TRBV19 with TRBJ2-5; D may be TRBD2 (5 bases). The CDR3 is 14 amino acids. The germline V and J ends were trimmed by 3 bases and 4 bases, with 12 bases remaining between them. Germline lookup yields CDR1 LNHDA and CDR2 SQIVND (reference sequence). CDR3 DNA sequence: TGTGCCAGTAGTATCTCCGGGGTCGGAGAGACCCAGTACTTC. Its protein product is CASSISGVGETQYF.

This rearrangement joins TRBV4-3 to TRBJ2-3; 12 bases align to TRBD2. The CDR3 extends over 17 amino acids. V lost 2 bases to trimming and J lost 2 bases; unmatched junction nucleotides: 5. Germline V lookup: CDR1 LGHNA, CDR2 YSLEER. The CDR3 loop reads CASSQSTSGGLTDTQYF. In nucleotides, the CDR3 is TGCGCCAGCAGCCAATCGACTAGCGGGGGACTCACAGATACGCAGTATTTT.

This chain links TRBV19 with TRBJ2-5; D remains ambiguous. CDR3 length: 13 amino acids. Germline CDR1 and CDR2: LNHDA and SQIVND (reference sequence). Trimming took off 5 bases at V and 0 bases at J, with 7 bases between the two ends. The CDR3 loop reads CASSGSDQETQYF. CDR3 nucleotide sequence: TGTGCCAGTAGTGGCTCAGACCAAGAGACCCAGTACTTC.

The V call is TRBV19, the J call TRBJ2-5, with D tentatively TRBD2 (5 bases). Germline loops: CDR1 LNHDA, CDR2 SQIVND (reference sequence). V was pared by 6 bases and J by 5 bases, with 16 bases between. The CDR3 contains 14 residues. Here the CDR3 DNA reads TGTGCCAGTAGGGACTCCTTGAATTGGGAGACCCAGTACTTC. Encoded protein: CASRDSLNWETQYF.